What follows is one T cell receptor (beta chain) and its context. Its antigen remains unidentified. The PCR ran on 60 Vbeta and 13 Jbeta primers. Here immunoSEQ multiplex PCR was the method, and the copy in TCRdb shows in-frame clones only, minus some. The sample has around 110,000 clones, roughly 68% seen once. These data originate in a study of cytomegalovirus exposure and HLA in healthy donors. Across the study: Ancestry clustering placed around 81% of approximately 370 genotyped donors in the Caucasian-associated cluster. Regarding the study as a whole: An analysis that came later showed most CMV-associated TCR beta chains appearing HLA-restricted. HLA alleles showed associations with about 17,000 TCR beta sequences in a later analysis, at a 0.05 false discovery rate. Later analysis showed TCR association rates varying by HLA locus, highest for DRB1 and lowest for HLA-C.

Trimming removed 4 bases from V and 0 bases from J, with 4 bases in between. From germline, CDR1 is MDHEN and CDR2 SYDVKM. This CDR3 comprises 13 residues. This chain joins TRBV28 and TRBJ1-3; D gene uncertain. What was sequenced was PBMCs. This TCR came from a woman aged 30 to 39 in good health and CMV-seronegative. CDR3 DNA sequence: TGTGCCAGCAGTTCTAACTCTGGAAACACCATATATTTT. This translates into CASSSNSGNTIYF.